The sequence of this TCR beta chain was determined in a study of blood T cell repertoires in COVID-19. The wider study: The United States, Italy and Spain provided the acute and convalescent COVID-19 samples. T cells, B-cell-depleted T cells, or PBMCs provided the cDNA or gDNA that served as material.

Germline V gene data show CDR1 as MNHEY and CDR2 as SVGAGI. The CDR3 has 15 residues. The J segment lost 3 bases and the V segment lost 6 bases, leaving 5 bases of the junction unmatched. In the original workflow: From reference gene primer amplification, estimates of nucleated cell counts were derived. TCRdb keeps only in-frame clones here, not all; method: immunoSEQ multiplex PCR. That table supplies the V and J calls and clone size; D and trimming were determined from the DNA. This sample has 100,000 to 150,000 clones, with around 86% found just once. The rearrangement uses TRBV6-5 and TRBJ1-5; 10 bases align to TRBD1. The origin of this receptor is a man aged 40-49 years with active or convalescent COVID-19. Input material: peripheral blood. The CDR3: CASRTGQGVNQPQHF. As DNA, the CDR3 is TGTGCCAGCAGGACTGGACAGGGGGTCAATCAGCCCCAGCATTTT.